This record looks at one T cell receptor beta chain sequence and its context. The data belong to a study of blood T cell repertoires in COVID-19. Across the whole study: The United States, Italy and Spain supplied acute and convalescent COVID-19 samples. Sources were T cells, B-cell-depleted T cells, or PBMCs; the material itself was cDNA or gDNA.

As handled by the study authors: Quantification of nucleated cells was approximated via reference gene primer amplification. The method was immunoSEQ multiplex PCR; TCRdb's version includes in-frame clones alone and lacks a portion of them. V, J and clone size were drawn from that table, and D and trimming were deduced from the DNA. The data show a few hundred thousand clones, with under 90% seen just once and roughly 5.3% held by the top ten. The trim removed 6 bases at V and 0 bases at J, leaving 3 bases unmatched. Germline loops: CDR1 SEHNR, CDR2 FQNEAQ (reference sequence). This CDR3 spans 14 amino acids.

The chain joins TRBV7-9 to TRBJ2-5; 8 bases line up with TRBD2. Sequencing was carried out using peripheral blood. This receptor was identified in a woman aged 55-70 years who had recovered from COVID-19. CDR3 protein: CASSFSGDQETQYF. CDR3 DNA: TGTGCCAGCAGTTTTAGCGGGGACCAAGAGACCCAGTACTTC.